The clone carrying this T cell receptor (beta chain) has more than one count but fewer than ten. The antigen is unknown. TCRdb redid the calling of the reads with MiXCR, one entry per CDR3 protein. The sample shows about 190,000 distinct CDR3 sequences, over 25% of them seen only once. These data originate in a study of T cell repertoires in cytomegalovirus infection. Turning to the study itself: Both CMV infection and a matching HLA type were indicated by public TCR beta signatures. Study results and caveats: CMV carriers having the relevant HLA were flagged by cumulative public TCR beta family frequency.

Trimming stripped 1 base from V and 5 bases from J, with 12 bases between. Germline V CDR1 and CDR2: LGHNA, YNFKEQ. The CDR3 has 15 amino acids. The sample taken for sequencing was PBMCs. This sequence originates from a human donor in good health (CMV status not recorded). Some clones in this sample may be carry-over from other donors' samples. The chain carries TRBV4-2 and TRBJ1-5, with D possibly being TRBD1 (6 bases). CDR3 nucleotide sequence: TGTGCCAGCAGCCAAGTGGAGGGGGAGTATCAGCCCCAGCATTTT. Translating it yields CASSQVEGEYQPQHF.